Below are 15 T cell receptor beta chains sequenced from a single sample in a study of cytomegalovirus exposure and HLA in healthy donors. With 60 Vbeta and 13 Jbeta primers, the PCR was carried out. TCRdb's table, derived via immunoSEQ multiplex PCR, lists solely in-frame clones and lacks some. The data contain 150,000 to 200,000 clones, around 80% of them singletons. The specimen sequenced was PBMCs. The receptor set was obtained from a girl aged 5 to 17 in good health and CMV-seropositive.

A few counts support this clone. The DNA for the CDR3 is TGTGCCAGCAGCTTAGCTCCAGGCCACTCTGGAAACACCATATATTTT. Its protein is CASSLAPGHSGNTIYF. V usage is TRBV7-2 and J usage is TRBJ1-3; D not resolved. Germline CDR1 and CDR2: SGHTA and FQGNSA. V dropped 0 bases and J dropped 0 bases, with 9 bases sitting between them. The CDR3 loop spans 16 amino acids.

This clone was seen a few times. The J gene is TRBJ1-5, the V gene TRBV19, with no clear D. The CDR3 loop spans 17 amino acids. CDR1 is LNHDA, CDR2 SQIVND, per germline (reference sequence). V was cut by 0 bases and J by 4 bases, with 16 bases left in between. The CDR3 DNA follows: TGTGCCAGTAGTATAGATTATGCGATCCTGCCTAATCAGCCCCAGCATTTT. Protein product: CASSIDYAILPNQPQHF.

J is TRBJ2-7 and V is TRBV5-1, with 9 nucleotides matching TRBD1. The ends lost 7 bases at V and 12 bases at J; junction bases unmatched: 8. The CDR3 loop spans 11 amino acids. Germline-derived CDR1 and CDR2 are SGHRS and YFSETQ. The CDR3 DNA reads as TGCGCCAGCTCATCGGGGACAGGGATGTACTTC. Protein product: CASSSGTGMYF.

The chain joins TRBV10-1 to TRBJ1-5, with no clear D. This CDR3 has 14 amino acids. Germline CDR1 WNHNN, CDR2 SYGVQD (reference sequence). The ends were cut back, 4 bases at V and 0 bases at J, with 7 bases in the middle. The DNA for the CDR3 is TGCGCCAGCAGTGTCCTTTGTAGCAATCAGCCCCAGCATTTT. Its translation: CASSVLCSNQPQHF.

V is TRBV2 and J is TRBJ2-7, with 9 bases lining up with TRBD1. The germline gives CDR1 SNHLY, CDR2 FYNNEI. Trimming cost V 10 bases and J 5 bases; bases outside gene matches: 9. This CDR3 is built from 13 residues. The CDR3 DNA is TGTGCCAAGAAGAGACAGGGGGGCGACGAGCAGTACTTC. Translating it yields CAKKRQGGDEQYF.

This chain joins TRBV28 and TRBJ1-1; D remains unclear. CDR3 length equals 11 residues. V was clipped by 7 bases and J by 4 bases, with 7 bases between them. Germline V gene sequence: CDR1 MDHEN, CDR2 SYDVKM. CDR3 bases: TGTGCCAGCACGGTCGGCACTGAAGCTTTCTTT. It is translated as CASTVGTEAFF.

This clone was recorded only once. The chain uses TRBV5-1 and TRBJ1-2, with D possibly being TRBD1 (6 bases). The CDR3 contains 14 residues. The germline gives CDR1 SGHRS, CDR2 YFSETQ. Between the trimmed V and J ends, which lost 3 bases and 4 bases, there was a span of 13 bases. In DNA, the CDR3 is TGCGCCAGCAGCTCCTCCGGGACAAGCTATGGCTACACCTTC. Its translation is CASSSSGTSYGYTF.

This chain connects TRBV5-6 to TRBJ1-5; the match to TRBD1 covers 7 bases. CDR3 length equals 15 residues. Unmatched junction bases numbered 9, after V lost 4 bases and J lost 5 bases. Germline V gene sequence: CDR1 SGHDT, CDR2 YYEEEE. CDR3 in DNA: TGTGCCAGCAGCCGCAAAGACAGGGTACATCAGCCCCAGCATTTT. Its translation is CASSRKDRVHQPQHF.

J is TRBJ1-6 and V is TRBV7-2; D gene ambiguous. The CDR3 is made up of 14 amino acids. CDR1 is SGHTA and CDR2 is FQGNSA in the germline V gene. V shed 7 bases and J shed 4 bases, with 11 bases lying between them. CDR3 in amino acids: CASNQDIYNSPLHF. The CDR3 nucleotides are TGTGCCAGCAATCAGGATATTTATAATTCACCCCTCCACTTT. The entire variable domain, with the rest obtained from reference TRBV7-2 and TRBJ1-6, is as follows: GAGVSQSPSNKVTEKGKDVELRCDPISGHTALYWYRQSLGQGLEFLIYFQGNSAPDKSGLPSDRFSAERTGGSVSTLTIQRTQQEDSAVYLCASNQDIYNSPLHFGNGTRLTVT.

This sequence joins TRBV27 and TRBJ2-3, with 10 bases identical to TRBD2. Per the germline V gene, CDR1 is MNHEY and CDR2 is SMNVEV (reference sequence). J lost 1 base, V lost 4 bases, and 2 bases had no gene match. The CDR3 covers 15 residues. The CDR3 sequence is CASSYGTSGTDTQYF. CDR3 coding DNA: TGTGCCAGCAGTTACGGGACTAGCGGCACAGATACGCAGTATTTT.

The chain is built from TRBV7-9 and TRBJ1-1; D is unresolved. The CDR3 is 15 amino acids. CDR1 and CDR2 from the germline V gene are SEHNR and FQNEAQ (reference sequence). Trimming pared 5 bases from V and 3 bases from J, leaving 16 bases between. CDR3 coding DNA: TGTGCCAGCAGCGGCGGTAGCGGGTTGTACACTGAAGCTTTCTTT. The encoded protein is CASSGGSGLYTEAFF.

The J gene is TRBJ2-1, the V gene TRBV6-1; 11 bases align to TRBD2. This CDR3 has 17 amino acids. Germline CDR1 and CDR2: MNHNS and SASEGT. V lost 4 bases and J lost 2; bases outside the gene matches: 7. In DNA form, the CDR3 reads TGTGCCAGCAGTGTAAATAGCGGGGGGGCAACCTACAATGAGCAGTTCTTC. It translates to CASSVNSGGATYNEQFF.

In this sample, this clone turned up a few times. The genes are TRBV11-2 and TRBJ2-2, with 11 positions matching TRBD1. This CDR3 contains 16 residues. The germline V gene has CDR1 SGHAT and CDR2 FQNNGV. The J segment lost 6 bases and the V segment lost 5 bases, leaving 8 bases of the junction unmatched. The CDR3 loop reads CASSRDRGSVAGELFF. CDR3 sequence (DNA): TGTGCCAGCAGCCGGGACAGGGGGTCCGTGGCCGGGGAGCTGTTTTTT. Variable domain in full (rest from reference TRBV11-2 and TRBJ2-2): EAGVAQSPRYKIIEKRQSVAFWCNPISGHATLYWYQQILGQGPKLLIQFQNNGVVDDSQLPKDRFSAERLKGVDSTLKIQPAKLEDSAVYLCASSRDRGSVAGELFFGEGSRLTVL.

CDR3 sequence: CASSWLGLAGGIYNEQFF. In DNA form, the CDR3 reads TGCGCCAGCAGCTGGCTAGGACTAGCGGGAGGGATATACAATGAGCAGTTCTTC. V is TRBV5-1 and J is TRBJ2-1; 15 bases are shared with TRBD2. The CDR3 consists of 18 residues. Losses at the gene ends were 3 bases for V and 4 bases for J; bases not matched to a gene: 8. Germline V gene sequence: CDR1 SGHRS, CDR2 YFSETQ.

Note on this clone: Relative to the germline gene, one junction end is altered; a read error may explain this. The chain employs TRBV7-7 and TRBJ1-5; perhaps TRBD1 as D (5 bases). Germline CDR1 reads SSHAT; CDR2 reads FNYEAQ (reference sequence). The CDR3 extends over 13 amino acids. The CDR3 nucleotides read TGTGCTAGCAGCCAAGGGGCGAGTCAGCCCCAGCATTTT. It translates to CASSQGASQPQHF.